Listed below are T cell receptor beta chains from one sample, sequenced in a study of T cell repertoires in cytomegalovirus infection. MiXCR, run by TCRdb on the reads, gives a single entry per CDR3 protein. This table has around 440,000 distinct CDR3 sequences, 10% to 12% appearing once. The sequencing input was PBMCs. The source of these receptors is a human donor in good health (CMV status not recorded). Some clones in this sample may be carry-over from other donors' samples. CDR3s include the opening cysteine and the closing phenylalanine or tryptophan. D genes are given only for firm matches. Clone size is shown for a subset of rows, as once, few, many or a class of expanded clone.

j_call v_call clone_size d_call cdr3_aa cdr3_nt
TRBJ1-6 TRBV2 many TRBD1 CASKTEQGKLPLHF TGTGCCAGCAAAACGGAACAGGGGAAATTACCCCTCCACTTT
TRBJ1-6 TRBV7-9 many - CASSLAGGPIYNSPLHF TGTGCCAGCAGCTTAGCTGGGGGTCCCATCTATAATTCACCCCTCCACTTT
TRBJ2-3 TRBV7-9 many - CASSRGGDTQYF TGTGCCAGCAGCCGGGGAGGAGATACGCAGTATTTT
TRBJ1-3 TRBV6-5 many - CASRRSQVAGNTIYF TGTGCCAGCAGACGCTCACAGGTCGCTGGAAACACCATATATTTT
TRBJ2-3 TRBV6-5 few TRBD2 CASSYGRGGLTDTQYF TGTGCCAGCAGTTACGGGCGGGGGGGCCTGACAGATACGCAGTATTTT
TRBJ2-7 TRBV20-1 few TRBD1 CSARVAGGNYEQYF TGCAGTGCTAGAGTGGCAGGGGGCAACTACGAGCAGTACTTC
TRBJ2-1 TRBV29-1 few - CSVAEYNEQFF TGCAGCGTAGCTGAGTACAATGAGCAGTTCTTC
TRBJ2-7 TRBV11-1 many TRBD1 CASSLGIRDRGYEQYF TGTGCCAGCAGCTTAGGAATCCGGGACAGGGGCTACGAGCAGTACTTC
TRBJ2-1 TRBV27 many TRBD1 CASSPTTGGSYNEQFF TGTGCCAGCAGTCCAACTACAGGGGGATCCTACAATGAGCAGTTCTTC
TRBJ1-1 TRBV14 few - CASSQGLRGPRNTEAFF TGTGCCAGCAGCCAAGGCCTCCGGGGGCCGAGGAACACTGAAGCTTTCTTT
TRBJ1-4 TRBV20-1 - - CSAPVGTPDEKLFF TGCAGTGCCCCAGTTGGGACACCAGATGAAAAACTGTTTTTT
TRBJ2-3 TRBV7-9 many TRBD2 CASSLAGEASGGPSTDTQYF TGTGCCAGCAGCTTAGCCGGTGAGGCTAGCGGGGGCCCCAGCACAGATACGCAGTATTTT
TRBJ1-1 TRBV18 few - CASSPGGTGFTEAFF TGTGCCAGCTCACCAGGGGGCACAGGGTTTACTGAAGCTTTCTTT
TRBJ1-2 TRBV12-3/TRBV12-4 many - CASSLASLQGLSYTF TGTGCCAGCAGTTTAGCGAGTTTACAGGGATTGAGCTACACCTTC
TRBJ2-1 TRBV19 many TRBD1 CASSIGQGASQNEQFF TGTGCCAGTAGTATAGGCCAGGGGGCCTCACAAAATGAGCAGTTCTTC
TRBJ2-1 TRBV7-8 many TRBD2 CASKPQRGGGNEQFF TGTGCCAGCAAACCCCAGCGGGGGGGCGGGAATGAGCAGTTCTTC